This TCR beta chain was obtained from a study of cytomegalovirus exposure and HLA in healthy donors. Notes on this clone: Its matching antigen is unknown.

Germline V gene data show CDR1 as SGHAT and CDR2 as FQNNGV. Deletions cut 2 bases from V and 7 bases from J, with 14 bases between. The length of the CDR3 is 14 residues. Findings and limits, study-wide: Several top significant clusters appeared, in a later analysis, to be linked to common viral pathogens. Serostatus for CMV was the only available immune exposure information.

The PCR employed 60 Vbeta primers together with 13 Jbeta primers. Some clones are missing from TCRdb's copy, which holds only in-frame ones; the method was immunoSEQ multiplex PCR. The data hold about 140,000 clones, with 73% observed a single time. The chain has TRBV11-2 and TRBJ1-1, with D perhaps matching TRBD1 (6 bases). This receptor was taken from a woman in her thirties or forties in good health and CMV-seronegative. Sequenced input: PBMCs. The CDR3 sequence is CASSLSTGPSEAFF. The CDR3 DNA reads as TGTGCCAGCAGCTTATCTACAGGGCCCAGTGAAGCTTTCTTT.